This TCR beta chain was identified during a study of control samples from healthy donors and cancer patients. The assay was immunoSEQ multiplex PCR, and TCRdb's table has in-frame clones only and misses some. This sample has 190,000 or so clones, with just under 95% found just once. CDR3 size: 13 residues. Trimming took 1 base from V and 9 from J, leaving 12 bases between them. Germline V gene sequence: CDR1 MNHNS, CDR2 SASEGT. The origin of this receptor is a man aged 18 to 35 in good health. The sample consisted of blood. The genes are TRBV6-1 and TRBJ1-1; D possibly corresponds to TRBD1 (6 bases). Here the CDR3 reads CASSEGQGRKAFF. The DNA of the CDR3 is TGTGCCAGCAGTGAAGGGCAGGGGCGGAAAGCTTTCTTT.